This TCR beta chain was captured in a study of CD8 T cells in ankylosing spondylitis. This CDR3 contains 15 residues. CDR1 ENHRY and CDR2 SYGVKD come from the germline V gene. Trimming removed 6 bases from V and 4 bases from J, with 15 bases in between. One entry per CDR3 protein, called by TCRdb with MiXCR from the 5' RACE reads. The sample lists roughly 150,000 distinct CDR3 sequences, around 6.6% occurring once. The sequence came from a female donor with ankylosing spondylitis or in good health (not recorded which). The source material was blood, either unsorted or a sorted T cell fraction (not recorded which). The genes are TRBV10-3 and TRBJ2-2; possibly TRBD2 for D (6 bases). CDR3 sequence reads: CAISEGGIGTGELFF. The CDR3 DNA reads TGTGCCATCAGCGAGGGAGGAATCGGCACCGGGGAGCTGTTTTTT.